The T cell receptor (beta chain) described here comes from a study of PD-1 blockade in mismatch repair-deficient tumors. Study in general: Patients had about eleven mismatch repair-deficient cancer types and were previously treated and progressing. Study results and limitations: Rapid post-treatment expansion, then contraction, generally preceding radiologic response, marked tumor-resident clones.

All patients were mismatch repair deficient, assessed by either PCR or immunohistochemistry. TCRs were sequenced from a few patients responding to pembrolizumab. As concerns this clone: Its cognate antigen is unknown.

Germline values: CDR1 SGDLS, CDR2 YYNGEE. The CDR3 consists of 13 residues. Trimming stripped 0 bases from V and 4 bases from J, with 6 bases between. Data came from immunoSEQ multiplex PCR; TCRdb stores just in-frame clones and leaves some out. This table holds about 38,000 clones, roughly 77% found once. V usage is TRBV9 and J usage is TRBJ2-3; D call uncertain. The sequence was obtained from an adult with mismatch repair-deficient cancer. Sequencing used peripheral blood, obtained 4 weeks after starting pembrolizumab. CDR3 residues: CASSVANPDTQYF. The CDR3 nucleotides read TGTGCCAGCAGCGTAGCGAACCCAGATACGCAGTATTTT.